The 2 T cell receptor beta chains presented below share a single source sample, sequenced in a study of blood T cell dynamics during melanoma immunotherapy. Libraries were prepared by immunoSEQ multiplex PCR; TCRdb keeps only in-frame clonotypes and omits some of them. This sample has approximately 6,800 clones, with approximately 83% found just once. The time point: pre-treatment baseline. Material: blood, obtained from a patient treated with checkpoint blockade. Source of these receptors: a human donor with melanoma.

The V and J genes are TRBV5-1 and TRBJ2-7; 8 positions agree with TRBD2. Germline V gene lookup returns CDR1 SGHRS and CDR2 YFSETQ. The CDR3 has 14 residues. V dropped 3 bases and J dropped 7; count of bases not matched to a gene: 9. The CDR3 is CASSSAAGGWEQYF. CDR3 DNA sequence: TGCGCCAGCAGCTCCGCTGCGGGAGGATGGGAGCAGTACTTC.

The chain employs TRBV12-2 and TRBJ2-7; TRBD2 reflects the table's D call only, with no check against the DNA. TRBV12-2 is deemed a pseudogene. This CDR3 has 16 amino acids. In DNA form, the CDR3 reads TGTGCAAGTCGCTTAGGACTAGCGGGAGCTAGGTACGAGCAGTACTTC. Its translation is CASRLGLAGARYEQYF.